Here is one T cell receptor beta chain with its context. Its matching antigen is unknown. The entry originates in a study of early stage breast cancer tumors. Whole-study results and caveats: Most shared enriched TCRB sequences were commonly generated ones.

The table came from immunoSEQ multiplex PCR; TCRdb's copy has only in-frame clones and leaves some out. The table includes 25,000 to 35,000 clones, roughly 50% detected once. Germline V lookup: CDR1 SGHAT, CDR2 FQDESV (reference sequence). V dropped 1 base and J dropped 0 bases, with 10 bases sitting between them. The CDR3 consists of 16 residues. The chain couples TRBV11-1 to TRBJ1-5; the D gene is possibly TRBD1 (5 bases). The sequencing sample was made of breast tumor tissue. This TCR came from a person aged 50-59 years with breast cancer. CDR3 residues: CASSLGSTDSNQPQHF. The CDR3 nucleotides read TGTGCCAGCAGCTTAGGATCGACAGATAGCAATCAGCCCCAGCATTTT.